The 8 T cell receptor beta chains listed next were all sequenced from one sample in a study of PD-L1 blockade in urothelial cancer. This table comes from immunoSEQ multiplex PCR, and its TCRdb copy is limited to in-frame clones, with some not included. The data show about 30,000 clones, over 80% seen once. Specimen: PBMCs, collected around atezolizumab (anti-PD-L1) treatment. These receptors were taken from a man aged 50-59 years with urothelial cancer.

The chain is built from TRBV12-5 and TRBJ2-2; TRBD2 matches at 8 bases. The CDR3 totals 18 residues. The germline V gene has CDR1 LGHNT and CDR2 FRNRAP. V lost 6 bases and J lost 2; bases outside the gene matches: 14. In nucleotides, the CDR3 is TGTGCTAGTGGAGGAGAATCATCGGGGGGGAGAAACACCGGGGAGCTGTTTTTT. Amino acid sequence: CASGGESSGGRNTGELFF.

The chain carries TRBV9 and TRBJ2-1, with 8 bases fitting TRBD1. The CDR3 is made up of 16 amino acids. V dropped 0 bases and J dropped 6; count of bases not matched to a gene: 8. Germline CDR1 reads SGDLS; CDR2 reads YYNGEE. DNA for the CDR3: TGTGCCAGCAGCGTAGGGTCGGACAGGGTTTTCAATGAGCAGTTCTTC. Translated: CASSVGSDRVFNEQFF.

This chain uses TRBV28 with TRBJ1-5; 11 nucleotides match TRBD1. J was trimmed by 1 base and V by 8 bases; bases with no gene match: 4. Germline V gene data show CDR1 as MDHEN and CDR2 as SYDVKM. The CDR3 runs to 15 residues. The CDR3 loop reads CASLDRGLSNQPQHF. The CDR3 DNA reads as TGTGCCAGCTTGGACAGGGGGCTGAGCAATCAGCCCCAGCATTTT.

CDR3 coding DNA: TGTGCCAGCAGCCTCGGACAGGGCAATCAGCCCCAGCATTTT. Its translation: CASSLGQGNQPQHF. The rearrangement joins TRBV6-5 to TRBJ1-5; 7 nucleotides match TRBD1. The V and J ends lost 6 bases and 2 bases, in that order; junction bases with no gene match: 4. The CDR3 extends over 14 amino acids. CDR1 and CDR2 from the germline V gene are MNHEY and SVGAGI.

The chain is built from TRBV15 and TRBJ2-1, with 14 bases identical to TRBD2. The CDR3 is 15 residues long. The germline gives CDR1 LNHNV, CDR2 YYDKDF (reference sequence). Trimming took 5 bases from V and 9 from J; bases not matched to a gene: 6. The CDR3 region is CATSGGLAGGGEQFF. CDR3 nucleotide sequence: TGTGCCACCAGCGGCGGACTAGCGGGAGGAGGTGAGCAGTTCTTC.

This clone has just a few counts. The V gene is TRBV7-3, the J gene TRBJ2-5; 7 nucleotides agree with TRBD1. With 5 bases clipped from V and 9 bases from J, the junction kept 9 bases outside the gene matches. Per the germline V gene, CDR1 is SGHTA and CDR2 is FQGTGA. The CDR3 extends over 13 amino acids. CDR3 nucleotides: TGTGCCAGCAGCCCGGGACAGCTCCAGGCCCAGTACTTC. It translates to CASSPGQLQAQYF.

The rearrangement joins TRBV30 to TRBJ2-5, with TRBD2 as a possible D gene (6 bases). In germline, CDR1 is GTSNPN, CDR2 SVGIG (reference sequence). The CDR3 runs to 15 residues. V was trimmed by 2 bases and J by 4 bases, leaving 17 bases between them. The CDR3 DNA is TGTGCCTGGAGTTCCCCGTTTGGAGGGGTAGAGACCCAGTACTTC. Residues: CAWSSPFGGVETQYF. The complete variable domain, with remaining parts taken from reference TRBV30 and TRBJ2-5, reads SQTIHQWPATLVQPVGSPLSLECTVEGTSNPNLYWYRQAAGRGLQLLFYSVGIGQISSEVPQNLSASRPQDRQFILSSKKLLLSDSGFYLCAWSSPFGGVETQYFGPGTRLLVL.

Here the CDR3 DNA reads TGCAGCGTACTTCCCGGGAAAAATCGCGGAACTAATGAAAAACTGTTTTTT. Translated: CSVLPGKNRGTNEKLFF. J is TRBJ1-4 and V is TRBV29-1; no definite D call. CDR3 size: 17 residues. V dropped 6 bases and J dropped 1 base, with 21 bases sitting between them. CDR1 and CDR2 (germline): SQVTM, ANQGSEA.